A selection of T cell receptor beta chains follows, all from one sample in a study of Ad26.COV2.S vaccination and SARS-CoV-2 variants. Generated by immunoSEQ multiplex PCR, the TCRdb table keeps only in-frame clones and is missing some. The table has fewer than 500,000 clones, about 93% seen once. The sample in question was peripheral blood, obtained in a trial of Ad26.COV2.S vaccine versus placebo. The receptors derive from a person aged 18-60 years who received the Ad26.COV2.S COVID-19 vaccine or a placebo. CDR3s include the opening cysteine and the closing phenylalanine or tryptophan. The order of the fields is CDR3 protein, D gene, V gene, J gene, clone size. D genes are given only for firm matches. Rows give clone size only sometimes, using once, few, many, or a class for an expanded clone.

CDR3: CANTMGEGGEKLFF
D: -
V: TRBV6-6
J: TRBJ1-4
size: -

CDR3: CASSSLLLSYEQYF
D: -
V: TRBV7-8
J: TRBJ2-7
size: -

CDR3: CASSPGLQVITEAFF
D: -
V: TRBV5-5
J: TRBJ1-1
size: -

CDR3: CAWNPTGPNYGYTF
D: -
V: TRBV30
J: TRBJ1-2
size: -

CDR3: CASSSTGTRHTDTQYF
D: -
V: TRBV6-5
J: TRBJ2-3
size: -

CDR3: CASSLEQRESWSYNEQFF
D: TRBD2
V: TRBV11-3
J: TRBJ2-1
size: -

CDR3: CASSIPGFASEKLFF
D: -
V: TRBV19
J: TRBJ1-4
size: -

CDR3: CATRALSTEAFF
D: -
V: TRBV28
J: TRBJ1-1
size: -

CDR3: CASSADRGLYNEQFF
D: TRBD1
V: TRBV2
J: TRBJ2-1
size: -

CDR3: CASSSTDTQYF
D: -
V: TRBV13
J: TRBJ2-3
size: once

CDR3: CASSGMTGAEAFF
D: -
V: TRBV25-1
J: TRBJ1-1
size: -

CDR3: CASSVSYEQYF
D: -
V: TRBV5-1
J: TRBJ2-7
size: -

CDR3: CASSHPWGSIAKNIQYF
D: -
V: TRBV14
J: TRBJ2-4
size: -

CDR3: CSVDAIANTEAFF
D: -
V: TRBV29-1
J: TRBJ1-1
size: -

CDR3: CASSSETSGRGDEQFF
D: TRBD2
V: TRBV11-2
J: TRBJ2-1
size: -

CDR3: CASSDGSNYGYTF
D: -
V: TRBV2
J: TRBJ1-2
size: -

CDR3: CASSLTGGNSNQPQHF
D: -
V: TRBV6-5
J: TRBJ1-5
size: -

CDR3: CASSTVTSMNTEAFF
D: -
V: TRBV19
J: TRBJ1-1
size: once

CDR3: CASNRGNSYNEQFF
D: TRBD1
V: TRBV7-2
J: TRBJ2-1
size: -

CDR3: CASSPNMEREKLFF
D: -
V: TRBV23-1
J: TRBJ1-4
size: -

CDR3: CASSYSEGQGVYEQYF
D: TRBD1
V: TRBV6-2/TRBV6-3
J: TRBJ2-7
size: -

CDR3: CASSPTSGRALYEQYF
D: TRBD2
V: TRBV27
J: TRBJ2-7
size: -

CDR3: CASSDRGSYEQYF
D: TRBD1
V: TRBV14
J: TRBJ2-7
size: -

CDR3: CASSLGLAGGPGEQFF
D: TRBD2
V: TRBV7-9
J: TRBJ2-1
size: -

CDR3: CASSREKGGTEAFF
D: -
V: TRBV4-2
J: TRBJ1-1
size: few

CDR3: CASSPDAYEQYF
D: -
V: TRBV11-2
J: TRBJ2-7
size: -

CDR3: CASSNRGIRETQYF
D: -
V: TRBV6-6
J: TRBJ2-5
size: -

CDR3: CASSTRSGINTEAFF
D: -
V: TRBV19
J: TRBJ1-1
size: -

CDR3: CASSLAGGPTEDTQYF
D: TRBD2
V: TRBV7-6
J: TRBJ2-3
size: -

CDR3: CSAMVGTGKGTGELFF
D: TRBD1
V: TRBV29-1
J: TRBJ2-2
size: -

CDR3: CAISESRDRGRYEKLFF
D: TRBD1
V: TRBV10-3
J: TRBJ1-4
size: -

CDR3: CASSLSGSSYNEQFF
D: -
V: TRBV5-8
J: TRBJ2-1
size: -

CDR3: CASSFPLGRLGTDTQYF
D: -
V: TRBV6-2/TRBV6-3
J: TRBJ2-3
size: -

CDR3: CASSFTGPLAKNIQYF
D: -
V: TRBV7-7
J: TRBJ2-4
size: -

CDR3: CASSLGGPYEQYF
D: TRBD2
V: TRBV7-2
J: TRBJ2-7
size: -

CDR3: CASSGASGRRADTQYF
D: TRBD2
V: TRBV10-1
J: TRBJ2-3
size: -

CDR3: CAWSVTGGRGYTF
D: TRBD1
V: TRBV30
J: TRBJ1-2
size: -

CDR3: CASSPRSTPNEQFF
D: -
V: TRBV5-1
J: TRBJ2-1
size: -

CDR3: CASSADRYNEQFF
D: -
V: TRBV7-2
J: TRBJ2-1
size: -

CDR3: CASSRQGPYSNQPQHF
D: -
V: TRBV19
J: TRBJ1-5
size: -

CDR3: CASSTRKQGGLRNEQFF
D: -
V: TRBV11-2
J: TRBJ2-1
size: -

CDR3: CSVETSGTLTYNEQFF
D: TRBD2
V: TRBV29-1
J: TRBJ2-1
size: -

CDR3: CASLSGNVLYEQYF
D: -
V: TRBV15
J: TRBJ2-7
size: -

CDR3: CASSLGRWDTEAFF
D: -
V: TRBV11-2
J: TRBJ1-1
size: -

CDR3: CASSLYRNTGELFF
D: -
V: TRBV27
J: TRBJ2-2
size: -

CDR3: CASSLDSANTEAFF
D: -
V: TRBV5-1
J: TRBJ1-1
size: -

CDR3: CASSYGPAAGETQYF
D: -
V: TRBV19
J: TRBJ2-5
size: once

CDR3: CASSLAAGVSYNEQFF
D: -
V: TRBV11-1
J: TRBJ2-1
size: -

CDR3: CASSLDNSQETQYF
D: -
V: TRBV19
J: TRBJ2-5
size: -

CDR3: CASSLVSGGEGYTF
D: -
V: TRBV11-2
J: TRBJ1-2
size: -

CDR3: CAWSPIGTGNTIYF
D: -
V: TRBV30
J: TRBJ1-3
size: -

CDR3: CASSSRGREGQDTQYF
D: TRBD2
V: TRBV7-3
J: TRBJ2-3
size: -

CDR3: CASSKAQGLTGNQPQHF
D: -
V: TRBV21-1
J: TRBJ1-5
size: -

CDR3: CASSSTGTSGSRVQYF
D: TRBD2
V: TRBV2
J: TRBJ2-7
size: once

CDR3: CASGIGHGIDEQFF
D: -
V: TRBV7-3
J: TRBJ2-1
size: -

CDR3: CASSMPEQYF
D: -
V: TRBV5-7
J: TRBJ2-7
size: -

CDR3: CASSPSSGLAYEQYF
D: -
V: TRBV7-9
J: TRBJ2-7
size: -

CDR3: CATESVGEQYF
D: -
V: TRBV6-5
J: TRBJ2-7
size: -

CDR3: CASRPTSSYNEQFF
D: -
V: TRBV6-5
J: TRBJ2-1
size: once